The T cell receptor beta chain described here comes from a study of human T cells and chemical hapten exposure. Study context: Sensitization was performed using 2% DPC on a roughly 2 cm by roughly 2 cm upper inner arm skin site. Per-sample TCR yield variation was attributed mainly to small pooled library volume differences.

In its sample, this clonotype was seen many times. CDR3 length: 16 residues. V was clipped by 2 bases and J by 4 bases; unmatched bases: 6. The germline V gene encodes CDR1 MDHEN and CDR2 SYDVKM. One entry per CDR3 protein results from TCRdb running MiXCR on the RACE reads. The sample comprises roughly 380,000 distinct CDR3 sequences, nearly 5% of which are singletons, and 2% to 2.5% rests with the top ten. Specified time point: patch test 1, 2 weeks after DPC sensitization. Treatment reported: therapeutic diphenylcyclopropenone sensitization with weekly scalp DPC. The sequencing here drew on whole blood, taken in connection with sensitization to the hapten diphenylcyclopropenone (DPC). The TCR sequence derives from a woman between 45 and 65 years old with alopecia areata. Some clones in this sample may be carry-over from other donors' samples. The chain uses TRBV28 and TRBJ1-5; 9 bases match TRBD1. The CDR3 protein is CASSLAGQGNNQPQHF. CDR3 coding DNA: TGTGCCAGCAGTTTAGCGGGACAGGGTAATAATCAGCCCCAGCATTTT.